A selection of T cell receptor beta chains follows, all from one sample in a study of PD-1 blockade in mismatch repair-deficient tumors. Repertoires were generated with immunoSEQ multiplex PCR, while TCRdb's copy carries only in-frame clones and drops some. Of more than 15,000 clones in the sample, about 80% were seen once. Material: PBMCs, obtained 4 weeks after starting pembrolizumab. The receptor set was obtained from an adult with mismatch repair-deficient cancer. Each CDR3 is given with its conserved first and last residue. A D gene is named only where the DNA matches it firmly. Rows may omit the clone size; those that give it use once, few, many or a size class.

TRBJ2-7,TRBV7-7,.,.,CASSLAAGSYEQYF,TGTGCCAGCAGCTTAGCCGCAGGCTCCTACGAGCAGTACTTC
TRBJ2-5,TRBV30,TRBD2,.,CAWSSGLARGETQYF,TGTGCCTGGAGTTCGGGACTAGCGAGGGGAGAGACCCAGTACTTC
TRBJ2-3,TRBV28,TRBD2,.,CASESGSSDTQYF,TGTGCCAGCGAGAGCGGGAGTTCAGATACGCAGTATTTT
TRBJ2-3,TRBV21-1,.,.,CASDGLAGPTDTQYF,TGTGCCAGCGATGGACTAGCGGGACCCACAGATACGCAGTATTTT
TRBJ2-3,TRBV28,.,.,CASSLIDRDTDTQYF,TGTGCCAGCAGCCTGATAGACCGGGACACGGATACGCAGTATTTT
TRBJ1-2,TRBV28,TRBD1,.,CASRTGTWYGYTF,TGTGCCAGCAGGACAGGGACTTGGTATGGCTACACCTTC
TRBJ2-7,TRBV11-2,TRBD2,few,CASSPQGTSAEQYF,TGTGCCAGCAGCCCCCAGGGGACTAGCGCCGAGCAGTACTTC
TRBJ2-3,TRBV18,TRBD2,.,CASSPPLGTSGSGTDTQYF,TGTGCCAGCTCACCACCGCTGGGGACTAGCGGGAGTGGCACAGATACGCAGTATTTT
TRBJ2-5,TRBV27,.,.,CASSLLGTYVSETQYF,TGTGCCAGCAGTTTACTCGGGACATACGTTTCCGAGACCCAGTACTTC
TRBJ2-2,TRBV29-1,.,.,CSVPTTENTGELFF,TGCAGCGTTCCCACCACAGAGAACACCGGGGAGCTGTTTTTT
TRBJ1-1,TRBV5-6,TRBD1,.,CASSSGIGQGAGVRTEAFF,TGTGCCAGCAGCTCGGGAATTGGACAGGGGGCAGGGGTTAGGACTGAAGCTTTCTTT
TRBJ2-1,TRBV5-1,TRBD1,.,CASSLGGRGNNEQFF,TGCGCCAGCAGCTTAGGTGGCAGGGGGAACAATGAGCAGTTCTTC
TRBJ2-1,TRBV19,.,.,CASSILLLAAYNEQFF,TGTGCCAGTAGTATTTTATTGCTAGCAGCTTACAATGAGCAGTTCTTC
TRBJ2-5,TRBV19,TRBD2,.,CASTRTSGSSQETQYF,TGTGCCAGTACGAGGACTAGCGGGTCATCCCAAGAGACCCAGTACTTC
TRBJ2-2,TRBV7-9,TRBD2,.,CASSLGLAGTGELFF,TGTGCCAGCAGCTTAGGACTAGCGGGCACCGGGGAGCTGTTTTTT
TRBJ2-7,TRBV30,.,few,CAWSGQSILTAYEQYF,TGTGCCTGGAGTGGACAGTCAATACTCACCGCCTACGAGCAGTACTTC
TRBJ2-3,TRBV19,TRBD2,few,CASSPTSVDTQYF,TGTGCCAGTAGCCCGACTAGCGTAGATACGCAGTATTTT
TRBJ2-1,TRBV4-2,TRBD2,.,CASSQGDWGTSAYNEQFF,TGTGCCAGCAGCCAAGGGGATTGGGGGACTAGCGCATACAATGAGCAGTTCTTC
TRBJ2-3,TRBV14,TRBD2,.,CASSQDRPSGAPTDTQYF,TGTGCCAGCAGCCAAGATCGGCCTAGCGGGGCTCCCACAGATACGCAGTATTTT
TRBJ2-1,TRBV7-2,.,.,CASSLGSASAYNEQFF,TGTGCCAGCAGCTTAGGATCGGCTAGCGCTTACAATGAGCAGTTCTTC
TRBJ2-1,TRBV28,TRBD2,.,CASTLGLAGGPSKIRNEQFF,TGTGCCAGCACCTTGGGCCTAGCGGGAGGGCCGTCTAAGATCCGCAATGAGCAGTTCTTC
TRBJ2-7,TRBV11-2,TRBD2,once,CASSIGSSGIHEQYF,TGTGCCAGCAGTATCGGATCTAGCGGGATCCACGAGCAGTACTTC
TRBJ1-6,TRBV11-3,.,.,CASSPQGNSPLHF,TGTGCCAGCAGCCCTCAGGGGAATTCACCCCTCCACTTT
TRBJ2-7,TRBV15,.,.,CATSKYRGGYEQYF,TGTGCCACCAGCAAATACAGGGGGGGCTACGAGCAGTACTTC
TRBJ2-5,TRBV5-4,TRBD1,once,CASSRDRGTQYF,TGTGCCAGCAGCCGGGACAGGGGGACCCAGTACTTC
TRBJ2-3,TRBV28,.,.,CASSFVEPDTQYF,TGTGCCAGCAGTTTCGTAGAGCCAGATACGCAGTATTTT
TRBJ1-5,TRBV27,.,.,CASSSQGSNQPQHF,TGTGCCAGCAGTTCCCAGGGTAGCAATCAGCCCCAGCATTTT
TRBJ2-1,TRBV14,.,.,CASRPRGGHNEQFF,TGTGCCAGCAGACCGAGGGGGGGGCACAATGAGCAGTTCTTC
TRBJ2-3,TRBV5-1,.,once,CASSLAGQGSDTQYF,TGCGCCAGCAGCTTGGCCGGGCAGGGGTCAGATACGCAGTATTTT